This T cell receptor beta chain appears in the sequencing data of a study of molecular identifiers for immune sequencing clone quantification. The sample holds many counts of this clonotype. Trimming took 0 bases from V and 7 from J, leaving 16 bases between them. Germline V gene data show CDR1 as MGHRA and CDR2 as YSYEKL. The CDR3 is 15 amino acids. TCRdb reprocessed the PCR reads with MiXCR, giving one entry per CDR3 protein. Found here are under 600,000 distinct CDR3 sequences, around 23% of them singletons; the top ten hold 0.76%. The source of this sequence is a human donor in good health. Some libraries in this study had Jurkat cell RNA spiked in. Sequencing was carried out using naive CD8+ T cells from blood, with Jurkat cell RNA spiked in. Documented subset: FACS-sorted CD8+CD4-CCR7+CD45RA+ naive T cells. This rearrangement joins TRBV4-1 to TRBJ2-7, with D perhaps matching TRBD2 (5 bases). CDR3 nucleotides: TGCGCCAGCAGCCAAGACCTGGAGGCTGGGGATGAGCAGTACTTC. It yields the protein CASSQDLEAGDEQYF.